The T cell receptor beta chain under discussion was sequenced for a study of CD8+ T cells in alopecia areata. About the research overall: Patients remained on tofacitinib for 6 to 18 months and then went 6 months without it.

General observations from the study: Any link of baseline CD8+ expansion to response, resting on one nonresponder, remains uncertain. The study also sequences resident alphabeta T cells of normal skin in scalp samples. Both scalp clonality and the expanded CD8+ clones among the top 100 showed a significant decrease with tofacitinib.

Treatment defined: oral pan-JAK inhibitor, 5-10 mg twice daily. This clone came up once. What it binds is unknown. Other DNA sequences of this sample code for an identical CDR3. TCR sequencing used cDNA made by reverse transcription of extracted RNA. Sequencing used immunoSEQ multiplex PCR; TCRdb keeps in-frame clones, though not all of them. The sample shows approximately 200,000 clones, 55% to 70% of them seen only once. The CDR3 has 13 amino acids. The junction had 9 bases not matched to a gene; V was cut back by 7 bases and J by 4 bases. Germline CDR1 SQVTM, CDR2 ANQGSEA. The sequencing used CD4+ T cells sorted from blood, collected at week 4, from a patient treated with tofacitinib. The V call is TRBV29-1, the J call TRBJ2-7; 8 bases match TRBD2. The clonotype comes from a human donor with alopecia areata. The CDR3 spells CSGGGLAPYEQYF. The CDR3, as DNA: TGCAGCGGCGGGGGGCTTGCCCCTTACGAGCAGTACTTC.